This TCR beta chain comes out of a study of identical twins. A universal primer site was created by template switching, with the cDNA bearing unique molecular identifiers. TCRdb re-called the 5' RACE reads through MiXCR, storing one row per CDR3 protein. The sample contains approximately 1.8 million distinct CDR3 sequences, roughly 35% of which appear only once. A note on this clonotype: Its antigen is still unknown.

The study, taken as a whole, reports: Interpretation of the results relied on cross-sectional statistical analysis and not on following the same donors.

Sequences were obtained from cord blood. The sequence derives from a newborn girl in good health.

The CDR3 loop is CSARATWAGSTDTQYF. In nucleotides, the CDR3 is TGCAGTGCTAGAGCGACTTGGGCTGGTAGCACAGATACGCAGTATTTT. The chain uses TRBV20-1 and TRBJ2-3; no clear D gene. The V gene lost 1 base and the J gene lost 0 bases, with 14 bases spanning the gap. Per germline, CDR1 DFQATT and CDR2 SNEGSKA (reference sequence). This CDR3 spans 16 amino acids.